This T cell receptor beta chain was captured by sequencing in a study of blood T cell repertoires in COVID-19. The method was immunoSEQ multiplex PCR; TCRdb's version includes in-frame clones alone and lacks a portion of them. The sample has roughly 35,000 clones, more than 75% seen once. The TCR originated in a man older than 75 with acute or convalescent COVID-19. The sample comprised peripheral blood.

The DNA of the CDR3 is TGTGCCAGCAGCCGACAGGAATTACGTTCAAGTCAGCCCCAGCATTTT. It is translated as CASSRQELRSSQPQHF. This chain joins TRBV5-6 and TRBJ1-5; possible D gene TRBD1, 6 bases. Trimming took 4 bases from V and 6 from J, leaving 20 bases between them. Germline assignment: CDR1 SGHDT and CDR2 YYEEEE. This CDR3 has 16 residues.